Listed here are 9 T cell receptor beta chains from one sample, sequenced in a study of identical twins. TCRdb reprocessed the 5' RACE reads with MiXCR, giving one entry per CDR3 protein. The repertoire includes under 900,000 distinct CDR3 sequences, 18% of them detected once, and around 14% sits in the top ten. Separately, the same data were catalogued under a study of T cells expressing NK-cell markers.

Input material: PBMCs. The receptors here all came from a woman aged 18-30 years in good health.

The chain couples TRBV10-3 to TRBJ2-3; 8 nucleotides match TRBD2. The length of the CDR3 is 14 residues. Trimming took 7 bases from V and 5 from J; bases not matched to a gene: 8. Germline V gene sequence: CDR1 ENHRY, CDR2 SYGVKD. In DNA form, the CDR3 reads TGTGCCATCACCCAACGGGGGGGCCAAGATACGCAGTATTTT. It specifies CAITQRGGQDTQYF.

Ten or more counts support this clonotype. The chain has TRBV20-1 and TRBJ2-2, with D possibly TRBD2 on 7 matching bases. This CDR3 has 12 amino acids. V was trimmed by 5 bases and J by 6 bases, leaving 10 bases between them. The germline V gene has CDR1 DFQATT and CDR2 SNEGSKA (reference sequence). This CDR3 reads CSADGGPGELFF. In DNA form, the CDR3 reads TGCAGTGCTGACGGGGGGCCCGGGGAGCTGTTTTTT.

This chain connects TRBV9 to TRBJ2-1, with 8 bases aligning to TRBD2. The germline gives CDR1 SGDLS, CDR2 YYNGEE. There are 14 residues in the CDR3. V dropped 1 base and J dropped 11; count of bases not matched to a gene: 8. In DNA form, the CDR3 reads TGTGCCAGCAGCGTACAAGCGGGAGAAGGGAAGCAGTTCTTC. As protein: CASSVQAGEGKQFF.

A few counts support this clonotype. The chain links TRBV12-3 or TRBV12-4 to TRBJ1-2, with 7 bases fitting TRBD1. V was clipped by 6 bases and J by 8 bases; unmatched bases: 12. The CDR3 extends over 14 amino acids. The CDR3 spells CASSRGNTVGGYTF. CDR3 nucleotide sequence: TGTGCCAGCAGCAGGGGGAATACGGTTGGGGGCTACACCTTC.

The genes are TRBV20-1 and TRBJ1-2; 7 bases are shared with TRBD1. CDR3 length: 13 residues. Germline V gene lookup returns CDR1 DFQATT and CDR2 SNEGSKA (reference sequence). Unmatched junction bases numbered 6, after V lost 0 bases and J lost 8 bases. The CDR3 is CSAREGGGSGYTF. The CDR3, as DNA: TGCAGTGCTAGAGAGGGAGGGGGCTCGGGCTACACCTTC.

V and J are TRBV29-1 and TRBJ2-5, with D hard to call. Germline V gene sequence: CDR1 SQVTM, CDR2 ANQGSEA. Between the trimmed V and J ends, which lost 3 bases and 2 bases, there was a span of 7 bases. This CDR3 is built from 12 residues. CDR3 region: CSVDVTQETQYF. DNA of the CDR3: TGCAGCGTTGACGTGACACAAGAGACCCAGTACTTC.

This clonotype was counted a few times. The junction differs from germline at one of its ends, possibly a read error. The rearrangement joins TRBV20-1 to TRBJ2-1, with 9 bases lining up with TRBD2. The CDR3 sequence is 18 residues long. Germline V gene data show CDR1 as DFQATT and CDR2 as SNEGSKA (reference sequence). DNA of the CDR3: TGCAGGGCTAGAAGACGGTATTTGCGGGAGGGCCTGGTCAATGAGCAGTTCTTC. Residues: CRARRRYLREGLVNEQFF.

This clonotype has just a few counts. The chain employs TRBV18 and TRBJ1-1; no definite D call. CDR3 length: 13 residues. CDR1 and CDR2 from the germline V gene are KGHSH and LQKENI. V gave up 3 bases and J gave up 5 bases, with 10 bases separating them. The CDR3 protein is CASSPSGVTEAFF. CDR3 bases: TGTGCCAGCTCACCCTCCGGGGTAACTGAAGCTTTCTTT.

The genes are TRBV3-1 and TRBJ2-1; D might be TRBD2 (6 bases). Germline CDR1 is LGHDT and CDR2 is YNNKEL (reference sequence). Between the trimmed V and J ends, which lost 1 base and 7 bases, there was a span of 8 bases. This CDR3 has 13 amino acids. As DNA, the CDR3 is TGTGCCAGCAGCCAAGCTAGCGCGAATGAGCAGTTCTTC. This translates into CASSQASANEQFF.